This TCR beta chain was identified in a study of T cells in Graves' hyperthyroidism and ophthalmopathy. Findings and limits, study-wide: Before onset, by a median of 6.5 months, the model predicted ophthalmopathy.

The CDR3 spans 16 residues. The ends lost 3 bases at V and 5 bases at J; junction bases unmatched: 11. Germline CDR1 is KGHSH and CDR2 is LQKENI. At least ten counts were recorded for this clonotype. The antigen remains undetermined. What was amplified from RNA transcripts were TCR beta CDR3 regions. In the first-round RT-PCR of the TCR CDR3, the HTBI primer set was used. TCRdb ran MiXCR on the multiplex PCR reads and lists one entry per CDR3 protein. This table holds 350,000 to 450,000 distinct CDR3 sequences, about 15% found once. This receptor was identified in a woman aged 55 to 70 with Graves' hyperthyroidism. Sequenced material: blood. J is TRBJ2-5 and V is TRBV18, with 8 bases identical to TRBD2. The CDR3 DNA reads TGTGCCAGCTCACCGTTCTCAGCGGGAGAAGGCGAGACCCAGTACTTC. It codes for CASSPFSAGEGETQYF. Together with reference TRBV18 and TRBJ2-5, the CDR3 gives the full variable domain: NAGVMQNPRHLVRRRGQEARLRCSPMKGHSHVYWYRQLPEEGLKFMVYLQKENIIDESGMPKERFSAEFPKEGPSILRIQQVVRGDSAAYFCASSPFSAGEGETQYFGPGTRLLVL.